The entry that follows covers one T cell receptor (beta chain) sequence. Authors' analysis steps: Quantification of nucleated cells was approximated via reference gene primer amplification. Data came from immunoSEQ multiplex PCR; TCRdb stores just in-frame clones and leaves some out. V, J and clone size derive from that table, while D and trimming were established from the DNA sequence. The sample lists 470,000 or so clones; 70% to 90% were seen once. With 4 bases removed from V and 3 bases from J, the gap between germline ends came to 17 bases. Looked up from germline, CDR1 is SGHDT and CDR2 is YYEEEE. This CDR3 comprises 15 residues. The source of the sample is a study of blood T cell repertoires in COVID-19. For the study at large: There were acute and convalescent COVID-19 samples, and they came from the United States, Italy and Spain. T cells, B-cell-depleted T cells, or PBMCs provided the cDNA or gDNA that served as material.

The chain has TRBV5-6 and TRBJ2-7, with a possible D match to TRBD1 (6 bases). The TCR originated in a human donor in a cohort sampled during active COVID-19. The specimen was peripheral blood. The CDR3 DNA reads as TGTGCCAGCAGCGCCTCCGGGACACCGAACTACGAGCAGTACTTC. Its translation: CASSASGTPNYEQYF.